The 2 T cell receptor beta chains reported below all come from one sample, sequenced in a study of shared clonotypes between healthy human individuals. Sequencing was performed with immunoSEQ multiplex PCR; in TCRdb, only in-frame clones are kept and a portion is missing. The sample shows roughly 1,100,000 clones, roughly 70% of them seen only once. The sequenced sample was memory CD4+ T cells sorted from blood. Subset: CD45RA-negative fraction. These receptors all come from a man between 18 and 29 years old in good health.

The DNA of the CDR3 is TGTGCCAGCAGCTTAGATGGGAGGGCCTCGGGCAATGAGCAGTTCTTC. Translating gives CASSLDGRASGNEQFF. The chain uses TRBV7-2 and TRBJ2-1; 7 bases fit TRBD2. Germline CDR1 is SGHTA and CDR2 is FQGNSA. The V segment lost 1 base and the J segment 6 bases; nucleotides outside the gene matches: 9. There are 16 residues in the CDR3.

V gene TRBV6-1 combines with J gene TRBJ1-5; D is ambiguous. The germline CDR1 and CDR2 sequences are MNHNS and SASEGT. The V and J ends lost 7 bases and 0 bases respectively, with 13 bases between them. This CDR3 contains 15 residues. The CDR3 nucleotides read TGTGCCAGCACTAGTTTTGGAGGTAGCAATCAGCCCCAGCATTTT. It codes for CASTSFGGSNQPQHF.